The rows below give T cell receptor beta chains drawn from one sample of a study of blood T cells in healthy people across ages. MiXCR, applied by TCRdb to the 5' RACE reads, yields one record per CDR3 protein. The table records fewer than 1 million distinct CDR3 sequences, 44% of them present only once. Sequencing input: blood. The source of these receptors is a man aged 60 to 69 in good health. Both conserved end residues are part of each CDR3.

TRBV4-1,CASSQDQAPSRTDTQYF
TRBV4-3,CASSQEVAGGSPYEQYF
TRBV7-9,CASSLIVSNSYNEQFF
TRBV28,CASSFFGRQGIQPQHF
TRBV15,CATSRSGLAEDTQYF
TRBV20-1,CSARPAGQATYEQYF
TRBV20-1,CSARKRQGPYEQYF
TRBV5-1,CASSLVPGQGHGYTF
TRBV4-1,CASSQDLQTGAHGYTF
TRBV6-1,CASSNQQVSTEAFF
TRBV20-1,CSARPLGGSDTEAFF
TRBV18,CASSLREYNEQFF
TRBV3-1,CASKGGGTEAFF
TRBV5-6,CASSFFESGGAYNEQFF
TRBV15,CATSRDITVDQPQHF
TRBV9,CASSVGEADTQYF
TRBV14,CASSQALGRGGTDTQYF
TRBV28,CASSSPSGGEETQYF
TRBV29-1,CSVEVEEGFFSPVWQFF
TRBV4-3,CASSQDGPGSREQYF
TRBV5-1,CASSAGGLVQETQYF
TRBV12-3/TRBV12-4,CASSSSTGSEQYF
TRBV3-1,CASSQAQGIWGAYEQYF
TRBV29-1,CSVRPWAGDNNEQFF
TRBV5-1,CASSLVTATGELFF
TRBV18,CASSPRGAPYNEQFF
TRBV5-5,CASSLQPGTGANIQYF
TRBV15,CATSRDLLVVEAFF
TRBV15,CATSRVQAAAGRKLFF
TRBV12-3/TRBV12-4,CASSPGRRETQYF
TRBV28,CASSWGGGQRNEKLFF
TRBV4-3,CASSQDQGVGYTQYF
TRBV28,CASSSAALKTYEQYF
TRBV19,CASSRDHSYNEQFF
TRBV12-3/TRBV12-4,CASTLGGGSYGYTF
TRBV9,CASSVDQRPETQYF